Presented here are 14 T cell receptor beta chains from one specimen sequenced in a study of cytomegalovirus exposure and HLA in healthy donors. The PCR had 60 Vbeta and 13 Jbeta primers. Generated by immunoSEQ multiplex PCR, the TCRdb table keeps only in-frame clones and is missing some. The sample includes some 82,000 clones, about 81% of them seen just once. The specimen was PBMCs. Every receptor here comes from a woman aged 45 to 65 in good health and CMV-seronegative.

The rearrangement links TRBV29-1 to TRBJ1-1; no definite D call. Trimming took off 0 bases at V and 5 bases at J, with 7 bases between the two ends. The CDR3 extends over 12 amino acids. Germline V CDR1 and CDR2: SQVTM, ANQGSEA. This CDR3 reads CSVEDTGTEAFF. In DNA, the CDR3 is TGCAGCGTTGAAGATACGGGTACTGAAGCTTTCTTT.

The chain joins TRBV19 to TRBJ1-3; D is ambiguous. Germline V gene lookup returns CDR1 LNHDA and CDR2 SQIVND (reference sequence). CDR3 length equals 13 residues. Trimming shortened V by 8 bases and J by 3 bases, and 11 bases separated the two germline ends. DNA for the CDR3: TGTGCCAGTCGTTATCTTAGTGGAAACACCATATATTTT. Translated, it gives CASRYLSGNTIYF.

The rearrangement joins TRBV6-1 to TRBJ2-7; 7 nucleotides match TRBD1. CDR1 is MNHNS and CDR2 is SASEGT in the germline V gene. With V trimmed by 6 bases and J by 2 bases, 10 bases remained unmatched. The CDR3 covers 15 residues. The CDR3 sequence is CASSAPGQSPYEQYF. The CDR3 DNA follows: TGTGCCAGCAGCGCACCGGGACAGAGCCCCTACGAGCAGTACTTC.

V and J are TRBV14 and TRBJ1-1; D uncertain. Germline V gene data show CDR1 as SGHDN and CDR2 as FVKESK. V was shortened by 2 bases and J by 7 bases, with 14 bases between the two germline ends. The CDR3 sequence is 14 residues long. As DNA, the CDR3 is TGTGCCAGCAGCCAACAATTAGGGAGTGTTGAAGCTTTCTTT. It codes for CASSQQLGSVEAFF.

This clone occurred once. V is TRBV19 and J is TRBJ1-1; no clear D. CDR1 and CDR2 (germline): LNHDA, SQIVND (reference sequence). This CDR3 is 12 amino acids long. Trimming shortened V by 3 bases and J by 6 bases, and 8 bases separated the two germline ends. DNA of the CDR3: TGTGCCAGTAGTATTTCGGTTGCTGAAGCTTTCTTT. This gives the protein CASSISVAEAFF.

The chain uses TRBV28 and TRBJ2-7; 10 bases are shared with TRBD2. After removal of 3 bases from V and 3 bases from J, the junction contained 11 bases not matched to a gene. CDR3 length: 17 residues. Looked up from germline, CDR1 is MDHEN and CDR2 is SYDVKM. The CDR3 nucleotides read TGTGCCAGCAGTTTGAAGCTAGCGGGAGTAACGAACTACGAGCAGTACTTC. Amino acids: CASSLKLAGVTNYEQYF.

The chain is built from TRBV9 and TRBJ2-2; perhaps TRBD2 as D (5 bases). Germline lookup yields CDR1 SGDLS and CDR2 YYNGEE. The CDR3 extends over 11 amino acids. The ends were cut back, 7 bases at V and 7 bases at J, with 8 bases in the middle. The CDR3 spells CASSRDGELFF. DNA for the CDR3: TGTGCCAGCTCCCGGGACGGGGAGCTGTTTTTT.

This chain uses TRBV28 with TRBJ2-3; 8 bases are a match to TRBD1. After removal of 5 bases from V and 0 bases from J, the junction contained 10 bases not matched to a gene. CDR3 length: 17 amino acids. The V gene's germline CDR1 is MDHEN and CDR2 SYDVKM. The CDR3 region is CASSPEQGDLSTDTQYF. CDR3 coding DNA: TGTGCCAGCAGTCCAGAACAGGGGGACTTAAGCACAGATACGCAGTATTTT.

The genes are TRBV19 and TRBJ1-1, with D possibly being TRBD1 (5 bases). Trimming cost V 4 bases and J 0 bases, with 9 bases left between them. The CDR3 is made up of 14 amino acids. Germline-derived CDR1 and CDR2 are LNHDA and SQIVND (reference sequence). For the CDR3, the DNA is TGTGCCAGTAGTAAACAGGCTATGAACACTGAAGCTTTCTTT. Amino acid sequence: CASSKQAMNTEAFF.

This rearrangement joins TRBV4-2 to TRBJ2-3; D remains unclear. V dropped 0 bases and J dropped 13 bases, with 11 bases sitting between them. CDR1 is LGHNA, CDR2 YNFKEQ, per germline. CDR3 size: 12 residues. The CDR3 region has the DNA TGTGCCAGCAGCCAAGATAAAGGAGTGGAGTATTTT. This sequence encodes CASSQDKGVEYF.

This chain links TRBV4-3 with TRBJ2-2, with a tentative D call TRBD2 (5 bases). Per the germline V gene, CDR1 is LGHNA and CDR2 is YSLEER. V was trimmed by 0 bases and J by 2 bases, leaving 13 bases between them. The CDR3 is 17 residues long. This CDR3 reads CASSQDPPRANTGELFF. CDR3 DNA sequence: TGCGCCAGCAGCCAAGATCCCCCGCGGGCCAACACCGGGGAGCTGTTTTTT.

This clone showed up just a few times. This chain uses TRBV5-6 with TRBJ1-1, with 8 bases lining up with TRBD1. Trimming at V came to 2 bases and at J to 4 bases, leaving 7 bases not matched to a gene. The CDR3 is 15 amino acids. The germline CDR1 and CDR2 sequences are SGHDT and YYEEEE. CDR3 region: CASSFRGLGSTEAFF. CDR3 DNA: TGTGCCAGCAGCTTCAGGGGGCTCGGGAGCACTGAAGCTTTCTTT.

This clone was seen only a few times. The chain has TRBV2 and TRBJ1-5; 7 nucleotides agree with TRBD1. The CDR3 totals 16 residues. V lost 6 bases to trimming and J lost 1 base; unmatched junction nucleotides: 9. Germline-derived CDR1 and CDR2 are SNHLY and FYNNEI. The CDR3 sequence is CASRAHRGESNQPQHF. The CDR3 DNA sequence: TGTGCCAGCAGAGCACACAGGGGTGAAAGCAATCAGCCCCAGCATTTT.

This chain joins TRBV7-8 and TRBJ2-7; TRBD2 agrees at 11 bases. The V and J ends lost 4 bases and 9 bases, in that order; junction bases with no gene match: 14. Germline assignment: CDR1 SGHVS and CDR2 FQNEAQ. This CDR3 has 16 amino acids. CDR3 DNA: TGTGCCAGCAGCTCACCCTTTAGCGGGAGGGCCGAGGGGCAGTACTTC. Protein: CASSSPFSGRAEGQYF.